This entry is about one T cell receptor (beta chain). No cognate antigen has been identified for it. Base qualities are missing; no much larger clone stands one base away. Libraries were made using 5' RACE. The sequencing machine was an Illumina HiSeq 2000. Template switching introduced a universal primer binding site; the final cDNA contained a unique molecular identifier, enabling accurate counting of TCR cDNA molecules. Specific primers in the conserved constant-segment region were used to synthesize first-strand cDNA for the TCR alpha and beta chains. To control for contamination, every cDNA library carried two barcodes: a SMART-Mk sample barcode plus Illumina barcodes. TruSeq adapter sequences, together with Illumina sample barcodes, were added in two successive PCR steps. The TCR alpha and beta cDNA libraries were sequenced on the Illumina HiSeq platform using custom primers. As for how the authors treated the data: Raw reads were processed with MiGEC to extract unique molecular identifiers, and MiXCR was used to determine CDR3 positions. Recombination models were inferred per individual with the repgenHMM and IGoR tools using an EM algorithm. Shared clonotypes were analyzed with the tcR package in R, and sharing was normalized by the product of cloneset sizes. Out-of-frame nonproductive sequences were analyzed to study raw recombination free of thymic and clonal selection effects. TCRdb reanalyzed the raw reads on its own, using fastp at Q25 for trimming and MiXCR for clone calling, and kept in-frame beta chains. Each entry is one CDR3 protein sequence, shown with its most common DNA and genes. The V and J calls were not made by the authors but by TCRdb's processing. The sample yields approximately 1.8 million distinct CDR3 sequences; 25% to 35% were counted once. The ten largest clones add up to under 0.35% of the sample.

The sample belongs to a study of identical twins (TCRdb year 2016). With respect to the entire study: The study deep-sequenced TCR alpha and beta repertoires from monozygotic twins, unrelated adults of various ages and cord blood to test whether fetal clonotypes persist. Replicate twin experiments were performed at different times using different library preparation protocols to rule out contamination. Study-wide findings and limitations: Compared with coincidental sharing between unrelated individuals, an excess of low generation-probability sequences was observed among out-of-frame TCR alpha sequences shared between twins. Abundant cord blood beta clonotypes had fewer insertions, young adult naive repertoires showed a similar but weaker trend, and memory repertoires showed no such trend. In monozygotic twins, recombination models systematically underestimated out-of-frame TCR alpha sharing, but the models matched the sharing seen between unrelated individuals. Invariant T cells such as MAIT and iNKT could partly confound zero-insertion analyses, though diverse VJ usage argued against this for most clonotypes. Excess twin sharing in beta out-of-frame sequences was weaker because fewer shared sequences lowered the signal-to-noise ratio. Conclusions relied on cross-sectional statistical analysis, since the same donors could not be followed over many years.

Every donor in the study was a healthy Caucasian. Via the germline V gene (reference sequence), CDR1 is DFQATT and CDR2 SNEGSKA. Trimming takes 5 bases off V and 2 bases off J; junction bases not matched to a gene: 4. Including the terminal cysteine and phenylalanine, the CDR3 comprises 13 residues. Only the CDR3 portion is preserved as DNA: 39 bases, with reading frame beginning at the first base. This receptor was obtained from a newborn girl in good health. The chain was built from TRBV20-1 and TRBJ2-7; the junction holds 9 bases that match TRBD2. The sample comprised cord blood. The nucleotide sequence reads as follows: TGCAGTGCTGCCAGCGGGGGGACCTACGAGCAGTACTTC. The encoded protein is CSAASGGTYEQYF.